Presented here are 5 T cell receptor beta chains from one specimen sequenced in a study of blood T cell repertoires in COVID-19. TCRdb's copy holds only in-frame clones and misses some; the assay was immunoSEQ multiplex PCR. The sample contains almost 500,000 clones, approximately 90% of which appear only once. Sequences were obtained from PBMCs or T cells enriched from blood (not recorded which). These receptors came from a woman in her sixties who had recovered from COVID-19.

The J gene is TRBJ2-5, the V gene TRBV11-3; 10 positions match TRBD2. V lost 5 bases, J lost 0 bases, and 9 bases stayed unmatched. Germline CDR1 and CDR2: SGHNT and YENEEA. The CDR3 covers 17 residues. The CDR3 reads CASSHALAGSHQETQYF. CDR3 sequence (DNA): TGTGCCAGCAGCCACGCACTAGCGGGGTCTCACCAAGAGACCCAGTACTTC.

CDR3 sequence: CASSLTGVGNTIYF. The DNA of the CDR3 is TGTGCCAGCAGCCTAACAGGGGTAGGAAACACCATATATTTT. The chain employs TRBV11-3 and TRBJ1-3, with TRBD1 identical over 7 bases. The CDR3 totals 14 residues. After removal of 5 bases from V and 4 bases from J, the junction contained 5 bases not matched to a gene. CDR1 is SGHNT, CDR2 YENEEA, per germline.

This clone was seen repeatedly, ten times or more. V and J are TRBV9 and TRBJ1-1, with D possibly being TRBD1 (6 bases). The CDR3 has 14 residues. In germline, CDR1 is SGDLS, CDR2 YYNGEE. Trimming cost V 8 bases and J 3 bases, with 17 bases left between them. The CDR3 DNA reads TGTGCCAGTACCTATGGACAGTTCGACACTGAAGCTTTCTTT. Translating gives CASTYGQFDTEAFF.

The CDR3 nucleotides read TGTGCCAGCAGCCAAGCGGGGACTAACTATGGCTACACCTTC. It codes for CASSQAGTNYGYTF. The V and J genes are TRBV3-1 (or the pseudogene TRBV3-2) and TRBJ1-2; D gene unclear. The CDR3 loop spans 14 amino acids. V lost 1 base and J lost 0, with 6 bases in between. CDR1 and CDR2 from the germline V gene are LGHDT and YNNKEL (reference sequence).

The V and J genes are TRBV19 and TRBJ1-2; TRBD1 matches 7 bases. Germline V lookup: CDR1 LNHDA, CDR2 SQIVND (reference sequence). This CDR3 comprises 13 residues. With 5 bases clipped from V and 8 bases from J, the junction kept 8 bases outside the gene matches. CDR3 DNA: TGTGCCAGTAGTCCTCAACAGGGGCGAGGCTACACCTTC. Its translation: CASSPQQGRGYTF.